This T cell receptor beta chain is drawn from a study of blood T cell dynamics during melanoma immunotherapy. Assay used: immunoSEQ multiplex PCR; TCRdb lists only in-frame clones, some missing. The data show thousands of clones, around 89% seen once. Unmatched junction bases numbered 2, after V lost 4 bases and J lost 0 bases. Germline CDR1 reads SGHRS; CDR2 reads YFSETQ. This CDR3 comprises 16 residues. Time point reported: week 3, after first cycle of checkpoint inhibitor. V usage is TRBV5-1 and J usage is TRBJ2-7, with 15 bases aligning to TRBD2. Sequencing used blood, obtained from a patient treated with checkpoint blockade. This TCR derives from a human donor with melanoma. The CDR3 DNA sequence: TGCGCCAGCAGCCCGGGACTAGCGGGAGGCTCCTACGAGCAGTACTTC. This codes for CASSPGLAGGSYEQYF.